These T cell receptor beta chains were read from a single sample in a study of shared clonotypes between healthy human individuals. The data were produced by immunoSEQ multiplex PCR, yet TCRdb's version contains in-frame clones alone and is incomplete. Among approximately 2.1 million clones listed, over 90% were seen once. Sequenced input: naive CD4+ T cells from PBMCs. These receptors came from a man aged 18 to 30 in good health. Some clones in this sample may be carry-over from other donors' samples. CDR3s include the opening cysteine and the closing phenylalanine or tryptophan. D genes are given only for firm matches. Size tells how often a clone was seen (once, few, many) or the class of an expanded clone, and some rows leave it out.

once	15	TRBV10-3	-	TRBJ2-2	TGTGCCATCAGTGGGGGGGCCCCGAACACCGGGGAGCTGTTTTTT	CAISGGAPNTGELFF
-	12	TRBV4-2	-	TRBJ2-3	TGTGCCAGCAGCCAATCGTTAGATACGCAGTATTTT	CASSQSLDTQYF
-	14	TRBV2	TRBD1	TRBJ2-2	TGTGCCACGAGGGACAGGGTCGGCACCGGGGAGCTGTTTTTT	CATRDRVGTGELFF
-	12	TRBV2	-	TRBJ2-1	TGTGCCAGCGGGGGCTCCTACAATGAGCAGTTCTTC	CASGGSYNEQFF
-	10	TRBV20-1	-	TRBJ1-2	TGCAGTGCTGGGAACTATGGCTACACCTTC	CSAGNYGYTF
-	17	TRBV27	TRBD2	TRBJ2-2	TGTGCCAGCAGTTTATGGGGCGGGAGGTCTTTGGGCGGGGAGCTGTTTTTT	CASSLWGGRSLGGELFF
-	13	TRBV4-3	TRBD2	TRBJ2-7	TGCGCCAGCAGCCAAGGACTAGCGGGCGAGCAGTACTTC	CASSQGLAGEQYF
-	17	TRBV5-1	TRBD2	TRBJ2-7	TGCGCCAGCAGCTTCAAACTAGCGGGAGCCACATCTGGGGAGCAGTACTTC	CASSFKLAGATSGEQYF
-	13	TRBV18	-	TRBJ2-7	TGTGCCAGCTCACCACCGTCAGGGTACGAGCAGTACTTC	CASSPPSGYEQYF
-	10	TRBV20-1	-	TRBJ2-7	TGCAGTGCAAGGGACTACGAGCAGTACTTC	CSARDYEQYF
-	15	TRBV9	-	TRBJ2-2	TGTGCCAGCAGCGTTGATGGGGGGAGAACCGGGGAGCTGTTTTTT	CASSVDGGRTGELFF
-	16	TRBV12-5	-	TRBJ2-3	TGTGCTAGTGGAACCGGAACAGACTACCTCACAGATACGCAGTATTTT	CASGTGTDYLTDTQYF
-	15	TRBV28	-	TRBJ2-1	TGTGCCAGCACTGGAGCGGAGGGGGCCTACAATGAGCAGTTCTTC	CASTGAEGAYNEQFF
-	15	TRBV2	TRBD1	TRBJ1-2	TGTGCCAGCAGTATCGGACAGGGGGCTAGCTATGGCTACACCTTC	CASSIGQGASYGYTF
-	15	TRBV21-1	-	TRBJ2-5	TGTGCCAGCAGCGAGCCAGGGGGCCCGAGGGAGACCCAGTACTTC	CASSEPGGPRETQYF
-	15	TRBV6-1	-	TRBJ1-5	TGTGCCAGCAGTGAAGCGGGGGGAGTGGGTCAGCCCCAGCATTTT	CASSEAGGVGQPQHF
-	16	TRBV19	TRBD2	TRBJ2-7	TGTGCCAGTAGTCCCCTGACTAGCGGGATGCCCCGCGAGCAGTACTTC	CASSPLTSGMPREQYF
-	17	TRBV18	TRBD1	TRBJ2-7	TGTGCCAGCTCACCAGGACAGGGGGTTAATAGACGCTACGAGCAGTACTTC	CASSPGQGVNRRYEQYF
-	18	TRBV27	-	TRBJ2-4	TGTGCCAGCAGTTTATCTGGCCGCCGGGAACAGGGAAAAAACATTCAGTACTTC	CASSLSGRREQGKNIQYF
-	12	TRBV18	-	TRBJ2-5	TGTGCCAGCTCCCCCCAAAACAGGGAGAAGTACTTC	CASSPQNREKYF
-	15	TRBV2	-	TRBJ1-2	TGTGCCAGCAGTGAGTTGCAGGCGGATTTTTTTGGCTACACCTTC	CASSELQADFFGYTF
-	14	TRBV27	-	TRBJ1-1	TGTGCCAGCAGTTTAACAGTTGGGAACACTGAAGCTTTCTTT	CASSLTVGNTEAFF
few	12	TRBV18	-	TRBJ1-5	TGTGCCAGCTCAGTCGGGGGCCAGCCCCAGCATTTT	CASSVGGQPQHF
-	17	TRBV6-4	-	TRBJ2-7	TGTGCCAGCAGTGCTTTTCGGGGGGCTCCCAAAGTCTACGAGCAGTACTTC	CASSAFRGAPKVYEQYF
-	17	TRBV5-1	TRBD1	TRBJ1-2	TGCGCCAGCAGCATAGGGACAGGGGGTCCTTGGGACTATGGCTACACCTTC	CASSIGTGGPWDYGYTF
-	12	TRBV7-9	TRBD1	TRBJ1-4	TGTGCCAGCAGCTGGGGACAGGAGAAACTGTTTTTT	CASSWGQEKLFF
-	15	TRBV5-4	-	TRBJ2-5	TGTGCCAGCAGCTTGGCACAGGGAAATCAAGAGACCCAGTACTTC	CASSLAQGNQETQYF
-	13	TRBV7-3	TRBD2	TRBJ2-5	TGTGCCAGCAGCTCTGGGGGGGTCGGACCCCAGTACTTC	CASSSGGVGPQYF
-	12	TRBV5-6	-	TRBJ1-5	TGTGCCAGCAGCTTGTTGGGGCAGCCCCAGCATTTT	CASSLLGQPQHF
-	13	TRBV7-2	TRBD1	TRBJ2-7	TGTGCCAGCAGCCAGGGACAGGTGTACGAGCAGTACTTC	CASSQGQVYEQYF
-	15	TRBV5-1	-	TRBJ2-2	TGCGCCAGCAGCTTGGGTGGGGGCAACACCGGGGAGCTGTTTTTT	CASSLGGGNTGELFF
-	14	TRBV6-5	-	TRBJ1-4	TGTGCCAGCAGTTACGAGGGGCAAGGGGAAAAACTGTTTTTT	CASSYEGQGEKLFF
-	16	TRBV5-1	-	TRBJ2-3	TGCGCCAGCAGCCCCCCAGCGGCCAGGAGCACAGATACGCAGTATTTT	CASSPPAARSTDTQYF
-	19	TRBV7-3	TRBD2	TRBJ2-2	TGTGCCAGCAGCTTGTCCCCTCGACTAGCGGGAGGGCCCCACGGGGAGCTGTTTTTT	CASSLSPRLAGGPHGELFF
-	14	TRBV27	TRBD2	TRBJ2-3	TGTGCCACAAAAGGCGGGAGGGGCACAGATACGCAGTATTTT	CATKGGRGTDTQYF
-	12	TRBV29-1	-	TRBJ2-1	TGCAGCGTTGAAGATCGAGGGGATGAGCAGTTCTTC	CSVEDRGDEQFF
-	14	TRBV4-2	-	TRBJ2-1	TGTGCCAGCAGCCCTCCGCGCAGGATTAATGAGCAGTTCTTC	CASSPPRRINEQFF
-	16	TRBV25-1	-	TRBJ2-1	TGTGCCAGCAGTGAATACACAGCGGCGCTTAAAGGTGAGCAGTTCTTC	CASSEYTAALKGEQFF
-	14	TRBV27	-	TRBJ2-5	TGTGCCAGCAGCCCAGGACCCGCAGGAGAGACCCAGTACTTC	CASSPGPAGETQYF
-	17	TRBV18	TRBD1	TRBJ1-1	TGTGCCAGCTCACCACCGTGGGCGACAGGGCTCTCTGGTGAAGCTTTCTTT	CASSPPWATGLSGEAFF
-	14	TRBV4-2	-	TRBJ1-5	TGTGCCAGCAGCCAAGCGGGCCTCAATCAGCCCCAGCATTTT	CASSQAGLNQPQHF
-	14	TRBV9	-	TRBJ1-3	TGTGCCAGCAGCCTCCTGGGGGGTGGAAACACCATATATTTT	CASSLLGGGNTIYF